This entry concerns a single T cell receptor (beta chain). Its antigen is undetermined. The sample belongs to a study of CD8 T cells in ankylosing spondylitis. Broader study findings: Earlier studies detected some motif variants in reactive arthritis synovial fluid and blood. A TCR beta motif of eight or nine highly homologous variants seemed to mark ankylosing spondylitis blood. Disease-linked clones were reportedly significantly enriched in matched ankylosing spondylitis synovial fluid.

This CDR3 region has 16 residues. V was shortened by 1 base and J by 0 bases, with 13 bases between the two germline ends. Looked up from germline, CDR1 is LNHDA and CDR2 is SQIVND (reference sequence). Libraries for TCR beta were made by quantitative 5'-RACE with molecular barcodes. TCRdb reprocessed the 5' RACE reads via MiXCR and lists one record per CDR3 protein. The table includes more than 250,000 distinct CDR3 sequences, around a tenth detected once. This sequence originates from a female donor with ankylosing spondylitis or in good health (not recorded which). The sequenced sample consisted of blood, either unsorted or a sorted T cell fraction (not recorded which). The chain couples TRBV19 to TRBJ2-7; D is unclear. CDR3 sequence (DNA): TGTGCCAGTAGTATAGTAGGCGGACGGCCCTCCTACGAGCAGTACTTC. Translation gives CASSIVGGRPSYEQYF.